This entry features one T cell receptor (beta chain) sequence. Its antigen is not identified. Unmatched junction bases numbered 3, after V lost 3 bases and J lost 5 bases. This CDR3 has 13 amino acids. CDR1 and CDR2 (germline): SGHVS, FNYEAQ. Naive-designated CD8 cells lacked CD45RO, were positively enriched for CCR7, and omitted terminally differentiated effector memory CD45RA+ cells. These data are taken from a study of shared clonotypes between healthy human individuals. Study observations and caveats: In several donors, around 5.5% of naive CD4 clonotypes appeared in common.

Sequencing was performed with immunoSEQ multiplex PCR; in TCRdb, only in-frame clones are kept and a portion is missing. The sample shows approximately 720,000 clones, about 91% of them seen only once. The TCR originated in a man aged 30 to 39 in good health. The V gene is TRBV7-6, the J gene TRBJ1-1, with TRBD1 matching over 7 bases. Sequences were obtained from naive CD8+ T cells sorted from blood. CDR3 residues: CASSLEGATEAFF. The CDR3 nucleotides read TGTGCCAGCAGCTTGGAGGGGGCTACTGAAGCTTTCTTT.